This TCR beta chain appears in the sequencing data of a study of shared clonotypes between healthy human individuals. Study results and limitations: Shared clonotypes: 4.5% to 5% naive CD4, around 3.7% naive CD8, 2.3% memory CD4, approximately 0.41% memory CD8.

Naive-designated CD8 cells lacked CD45RO, were positively enriched for CCR7, and omitted terminally differentiated effector memory CD45RA+ cells. Donors were healthy HIV-negative adults without recently reported acute infections or vaccinations. Germline V CDR1 and CDR2: MGHRA, YSYEKL. This CDR3 region has 16 residues. V was pared by 4 bases and J by 4 bases, with 6 bases of the junction left unmatched. This clone was seen only once. Its antigen is not identified. Every subset's genomic DNA went evenly onto several immunoSEQ plates. For sorted subsets, approximately 200 ng DNA per replicate equaled roughly 30,000 T cell genomes. The repertoire was sequenced with immunoSEQ multiplex PCR; TCRdb's copy has only in-frame clones and lacks some. The table has about 2 million clones, about 95% seen once.

The sequencing sample was made of naive CD8+ T cells sorted from blood. This clonotype originated in a man aged 18 to 30 in good health. The gene calls are TRBV4-1 and TRBJ2-7, with 14 nucleotides matching TRBD2. CDR3 nucleotide sequence: TGCGCCAGCAGCCCCACCGGGACTAGCGGGGGTTACGAGCAGTACTTC. Translating it yields CASSPTGTSGGYEQYF.